A selection of T cell receptor beta chains follows, all from one sample in a study of blood T cell dynamics during melanoma immunotherapy. TCRdb keeps only in-frame clones here, not all; method: immunoSEQ multiplex PCR. The repertoire includes 4,500 to 6,000 clones, about four fifths of them detected once, and 10% sits in the top ten. This material consisted of blood, taken from a patient treated with checkpoint blockade. The receptor set was obtained from a human donor with melanoma. Each CDR3 is given with its conserved first and last residue. The D gene is left open where the match is weak. The size entry is marked missing in some rows and otherwise reads once, few, many or a size class.

J gene,D gene,V gene,clone size,CDR3 DNA,CDR3 protein
TRBJ1-2,-,TRBV7-3,-,TGTGCCAGCAGCTTTGACGGCAACTATGGCTACACCTTC,CASSFDGNYGYTF
TRBJ2-1,-,TRBV29-1,-,TGCAGCGTTGACCGCCCCACATCGACCTACAATGAGCAGTTCTTC,CSVDRPTSTYNEQFF
TRBJ1-5,-,TRBV29-1,-,TGCAGCGTCGGTAGCAATCAGCCCCAGCATTTT,CSVGSNQPQHF
TRBJ2-7,-,TRBV5-1,-,TGCGCCAGCAGCTTGGCGCAGAGCGCGCGAAACGAGCAGTACTTC,CASSLAQSARNEQYF
TRBJ2-7,-,TRBV27,-,TGTGCCAGCAGTTTAAGGGGCGCCTACGAGCAGTACTTC,CASSLRGAYEQYF
TRBJ1-6,TRBD1,TRBV6-1,-,TGTGCCAGCAGTGAAGCGCTGGACAGGGGGGATTCACCCCTCCACTTT,CASSEALDRGDSPLHF
TRBJ1-3,-,TRBV30,once,TGTGCCTGGAGTGCGGCTGGAAACACCATATATTTT,CAWSAAGNTIYF
TRBJ2-7,-,TRBV5-1,-,TGCGCCAGCAGCTTGGAGGGCTCCTACGAGCAGTACTTC,CASSLEGSYEQYF
TRBJ1-5,-,TRBV27,-,TGTGCCAGCAGTTTATTTCAGGGTCAGGGTCAGCCCCAGCATTTT,CASSLFQGQGQPQHF
TRBJ2-7,-,TRBV5-1,-,TGCGCCAGCAGCACCGGCTACGAGCAGTACTTC,CASSTGYEQYF
TRBJ2-7,TRBD1,TRBV7-9,-,TGTGCCAGCAGTCCTCCGACAGGGACCTACGAGCAGTACTTC,CASSPPTGTYEQYF
TRBJ1-5,-,TRBV10-3,-,TGTGCCATCAGCGACAGGCCCAATCAGCCCCAGCATTTT,CAISDRPNQPQHF
TRBJ2-1,TRBD2,TRBV28,-,TGTGCCAGCAGTCTACGGTCTAGCGGGAGTAGAGTCAATGAGCAGTTCTTC,CASSLRSSGSRVNEQFF
TRBJ2-7,-,TRBV7-8,few,TGTGCCAGCAGCTTAGATGGGGCAAGCTCCTACGAGCAGTACTTC,CASSLDGASSYEQYF
TRBJ2-7,TRBD1,TRBV5-6,-,TGTGCCAGCAGCTTGGCGGGGACAGGGACAGTCTACGAGCAGTACTTC,CASSLAGTGTVYEQYF
TRBJ1-4,-,TRBV4-3,-,TGCGCCAGCAGCCAAGATCTCCCTTCACGGGGGAGGCTGTTTTTT,CASSQDLPSRGRLFF
TRBJ1-4,-,TRBV29-1,-,TGCAGCGTTGAAGTAGGGGGTAATGAAAAACTGTTTTTT,CSVEVGGNEKLFF
TRBJ1-3,-,TRBV7-9,-,TGTGCCAGCAGCCAGACAGTCTCTGGAAACACCATATATTTT,CASSQTVSGNTIYF
TRBJ1-2,TRBD1,TRBV28,-,TGTGCCAGCAGGTTAGGTACCCCAGGGGGTCATGGCTACACCTTC,CASRLGTPGGHGYTF
TRBJ2-7,-,TRBV7-8,-,TGTGCCAGCAGCATAACCTACGAGCAGTACTTC,CASSITYEQYF
TRBJ2-7,-,TRBV7-9,-,TGTGCCAGCAGCTCGTTGCTAACCTCATCCTACGAGCAGTACTTC,CASSSLLTSSYEQYF
TRBJ1-1,-,TRBV19,-,TGTGCCAGTAGTTGGGGGGACGCCCGAACGCCTGAAGCTTTCTTT,CASSWGDARTPEAFF